This T cell receptor beta chain is drawn from a study of shared T cell receptors in the human thymus. Assay: immunoSEQ multiplex PCR; the TCRdb copy retains only in-frame clones and omits some. The data hold 500,000 to 550,000 clones, with about 80% observed a single time. Looked up from germline, CDR1 is SGHDT and CDR2 is YYEEEE. CDR3 length equals 15 residues. V shed 4 bases, J shed 5 bases, and the junction held 11 bases outside the gene matches. Another study also made use of these data, one on human thymus T cells. That work contributes: The donor group consisted of healthy Finnish infants who were having corrective surgery for congenital heart defects. Obtained as resections during corrective heart surgery, the thymus tissue was then studied.

Sequencing was carried out using thymocytes. The origin of this receptor is a boy in the first two years of life with a congenital heart defect. V gene TRBV5-6 combines with J gene TRBJ2-7, with 8 bases lining up with TRBD2. CDR3 amino acids: CASSARQREWNEQYF. The CDR3 DNA sequence: TGTGCCAGCAGCGCCCGGCAGCGGGAGTGGAACGAGCAGTACTTC.